Given below is one T cell receptor (beta chain) in context. This specimen comes from a study of T cells in tuberculosis. The data were produced by immunoSEQ multiplex PCR, yet TCRdb's version contains in-frame clones alone and is incomplete. Among about 58,000 clones listed, roughly 88% were seen once. Cells were sorted from thawed PBMC rested overnight and stained with GMM-loaded CD1B tetramer, viability dye and anti-CD3. C32 glucose monomycolate from Rhodococcus equi was loaded onto the CD1B tetramers. Looked up from germline, CDR1 is MNHNY and CDR2 is SVGAGI (reference sequence). Trimming took 2 bases from V and 2 from J, leaving 5 bases between them. CDR3 length: 13 residues.

The sequencing sample was made of CD1b-GMM tetramer-negative cells sorted from PBMCs. The gene calls are TRBV6-6 and TRBJ2-3; D remains unclear. The clonotype comes from an adult woman with latent tuberculosis. The CDR3 DNA is TGTGCCAGCAGTTACACTCACACAGATACGCAGTATTTT. Encoded protein: CASSYTHTDTQYF.